This T cell receptor beta chain was retrieved from a study of T cells in Graves' hyperthyroidism and ophthalmopathy. General study findings and limits: Ophthalmopathy was model-predicted a median around 6.7 months pre-onset.

Patients were excluded because of uncontrolled infection, other autoimmune disease, pregnancy or lactation. Diagnoses were made from clinical symptoms, serum measures (thyroxine and TRAb), thyroid ultrasound and orbital computed tomography. Cells are PBMCs isolated from more than 8.5 ml of fresh blood. To note about this clonotype: Its antigen is not known.

Regions amplified from RNA transcripts were the TCR beta CDR3 regions. First-round RT-PCR with HTBI primers amplified the TCR CDR3 region. MiXCR was run by TCRdb on the multiplex PCR reads, yielding one entry per CDR3 protein. This repertoire shows 500,000 to 650,000 distinct CDR3 sequences, under 20% found once; its top ten account for around 17%. The specimen was blood. The source is a woman younger than 35 with Graves' ophthalmopathy.

The CDR3 DNA reads as TGCAGTGCTAGAGATCTAGTGTCGGCCAGTAACACTGAAGCTTTCTTT. This gives the protein CSARDLVSASNTEAFF. The genes are TRBV20-1 and TRBJ1-1; D remains unclear. Trimming took off 0 bases at V and 2 bases at J, with 16 bases between the two ends. The CDR3 covers 16 residues. Germline V gives CDR1 DFQATT, CDR2 SNEGSKA (reference sequence).